The clone carrying this TCR beta chain was seen repeatedly, ten times or more. Antigen specificity is unknown. Time point reported: newly diagnosed GD, antithyroid drugs for less than 3 months. After RNA was extracted from PBMCs, the TCR library was made from it. Peripheral blood, approximately 9 milliliters per patient, was collected in EDTA tubes. This entry belongs to a study of regulatory T cells in long-lasting Graves disease. Study-wide points: Analyses excluded thyroid tissue, covering peripheral blood alone.

Looked up from germline, CDR1 is LNHDA and CDR2 is SQIVND (reference sequence). Trimming removed 4 bases from V and 6 bases from J; junction bases left unmatched: 11. The CDR3 contains 15 residues. In building TCR beta libraries, iRepertoire HTBI primers were used together with Arm-PCR of CDR3 regions. One entry per CDR3 protein results from TCRdb running MiXCR on the multiplex PCR reads. The data contain 400,000 to 450,000 distinct CDR3 sequences, approximately 16% of them singletons. In addition, the sample was reused for a study of T cells in Graves' hyperthyroidism and ophthalmopathy. From that study: HTBI primers were the set used in a first-round RT-PCR of the TCR CDR3.

Here the sequenced sample was peripheral blood mononuclear cells (PBMCs), taken at new diagnosis, from a patient treated with antithyroid drugs. The sequence was obtained from a woman in her twenties or thirties with Graves disease. V and J are TRBV19 and TRBJ1-1, with TRBD1 matching 7 bases. The CDR3 bases are TGTGCCAGTAGTACATTTACAGGGGCGGATGCTGAAGCTTTCTTT. Amino acid sequence: CASSTFTGADAEAFF.